The next 24 T cell receptor beta chains were all read from a single sample in a study of blood T cell repertoires in COVID-19. Method: immunoSEQ multiplex PCR; TCRdb's copy keeps in-frame clones and lacks some. The repertoire consists of about 180,000 clones, with approximately 80% occurring once and the leading ten covering less than 2%. Material for sequencing was peripheral blood. The receptors shown here come from a human donor in a cohort sampled during active COVID-19.

V gene TRBV6-2 or TRBV6-3 combines with J gene TRBJ2-7; D perhaps matches TRBD2 (5 bases). Germline CDR1 MNHEY, CDR2 SVGEGT. V was clipped by 0 bases and J by 1 base, with 13 bases between them. This CDR3 is 16 amino acids long. CDR3 protein: CASSYSTGLLSYEQYF. The CDR3 nucleotides read TGTGCCAGCAGTTACTCGACTGGACTTCTGTCCTACGAGCAGTACTTC.

This clone was recorded only once. The chain carries TRBV6-5 and TRBJ1-2; D is uncertain. Germline CDR1 MNHEY, CDR2 SVGAGI. V was pared by 2 bases and J by 8 bases, with 12 bases between. The CDR3 loop spans 13 amino acids. CDR3: CASSYTLGQGYTF. The DNA for the CDR3 is TGTGCCAGCAGTTACACGTTGGGCCAGGGCTACACCTTC.

This chain uses TRBV6-1 with TRBJ2-4, with a possible D match to TRBD1 (6 bases). Trimming took off 0 bases at V and 2 bases at J, with 11 bases between the two ends. This CDR3 comprises 16 residues. The V gene's germline CDR1 is MNHNS and CDR2 SASEGT. Written as DNA, the CDR3 is TGTGCCAGCAGTGAAGCGGTCAGGGGAACCAAAAACATTCAGTACTTC. Translation gives CASSEAVRGTKNIQYF.

This chain links TRBV7-2 with TRBJ2-7; D is perhaps TRBD2 (6 bases). CDR1 and CDR2 (germline): SGHTA, FQGNSA. The V end lost 0 bases, the J end lost 4 bases, and 10 bases lay between the germline ends. This CDR3 spans 14 amino acids. The CDR3 reads CASSLAAGLYEQYF. The CDR3 DNA is TGTGCCAGCAGCTTAGCCGCGGGGCTATACGAGCAGTACTTC.

The CDR3 coding sequence is TGTGCCAGCGGGGCGGCAGCCCACTATGGCTACACCTTC. Protein: CASGAAAHYGYTF. The rearrangement links TRBV6-5 to TRBJ1-2; D might be TRBD1 (5 bases). The V gene's germline CDR1 is MNHEY and CDR2 SVGAGI. Between the trimmed V and J ends, which lost 8 bases and 3 bases, there was a span of 13 bases. This CDR3 is built from 13 residues.

CDR3 loop: CASSLGTGSANEQFF. CDR3 coding DNA: TGTGCCAGCAGCTTGGGGACAGGGTCAGCCAATGAGCAGTTCTTC. This chain connects TRBV7-9 to TRBJ2-1; 9 nucleotides align to TRBD1. After removal of 3 bases from V and 6 bases from J, the junction contained 6 bases not matched to a gene. Germline assignment: CDR1 SEHNR and CDR2 FQNEAQ (reference sequence). The CDR3 has 15 residues.

This rearrangement joins TRBV3-1 (or the pseudogene TRBV3-2) to TRBJ2-1; 13 positions agree with TRBD2. The CDR3 extends over 17 amino acids. Germline-derived CDR1 and CDR2 are LGHDT and YNNKEL (reference sequence). J lost 9 bases, V lost 4 bases, and 12 bases had no gene match. The CDR3 DNA reads TGTGCCAGCAGCCGCTCCTTACTAGCGGGAGGGCTCCCTGAGCAGTTCTTC. This codes for CASSRSLLAGGLPEQFF.

The chain combines TRBV12-2 with TRBJ2-3; the tabulated D call, TRBD2, remains unverified against the DNA. TRBV12-2 counts as a pseudogene. The length of the CDR3 is 19 residues. The CDR3 sequence: CASRLSTSGRGDSTDTQYF. The CDR3 bases are TGTGCAAGTCGCTTGTCGACTAGCGGGAGAGGGGATAGCACAGATACGCAGTATTTT.

The V gene is TRBV6-2 or TRBV6-3, the J gene TRBJ2-1, with D possibly matching TRBD2 (5 bases). Germline CDR1 MNHEY, CDR2 SVGEGT. V was cut by 2 bases and J by 12 bases, with 17 bases left in between. The CDR3 is 14 amino acids. Here the CDR3 DNA reads TGTGCCAGCAGTTACCCCGAGGGCCCGCGGGTGCAGTTCTTC. Protein sequence: CASSYPEGPRVQFF.

This clone was observed a handful of times. The chain joins TRBV27 to TRBJ2-2, with TRBD2 as a possible D gene (5 bases). Germline V gene sequence: CDR1 MNHEY, CDR2 SMNVEV (reference sequence). The CDR3 is 13 amino acids. The V gene lost 3 bases and the J gene lost 6 bases, with 8 bases spanning the gap. CDR3 loop: CASSFGEAGELFF. The CDR3 region has the DNA TGTGCCAGCAGTTTCGGGGAAGCCGGGGAGCTGTTTTTT.

This chain joins TRBV7-8 and TRBJ1-2, with 7 nucleotides matching TRBD1. The germline V gene encodes CDR1 SGHVS and CDR2 FQNEAQ. CDR3 length: 13 residues. The junction had 6 bases not matched to a gene; V was cut back by 3 bases and J by 8 bases. For the CDR3, the DNA is TGTGCCAGCAGCTTGAGAGGGGGCACGGGCTACACCTTC. This encodes CASSLRGGTGYTF.

The chain is built from TRBV25-1 and TRBJ2-7; TRBD1 matches at 7 bases. Germline V CDR1 and CDR2: MGHDK, SYGVNS. This CDR3 has 15 amino acids. The V and J ends lost 7 bases and 1 base, in that order; junction bases with no gene match: 10. The CDR3, as DNA: TGTGCCAGCACCCCGGACAGGAAGAGTTCCTACGAGCAGTACTTC. Encoded protein: CASTPDRKSSYEQYF.

The V call is TRBV7-6, the J call TRBJ2-1, with D perhaps TRBD2 (6 bases). V lost 5 bases, J lost 0 bases, and 20 bases lay in between. The CDR3 runs 18 residues. Germline V CDR1 and CDR2: SGHVS, FNYEAQ. CDR3 in amino acids: CASSPRGGDISSYNEQFF. The CDR3 bases are TGTGCCAGCAGCCCTCGGGGCGGGGATATTAGCTCCTACAATGAGCAGTTCTTC.

The rearrangement uses TRBV6-6 and TRBJ2-7; 7 bases are shared with TRBD1. The length of the CDR3 is 15 residues. CDR1 is MNHNY, CDR2 SVGAGI, per germline (reference sequence). Losses at the gene ends were 1 base for V and 2 bases for J; bases not matched to a gene: 5. CDR3 nucleotide sequence: TGTGCCAGCAGTTACTATACGGGACAGACCTACGAGCAGTACTTC. This translates into CASSYYTGQTYEQYF.

This chain joins TRBV28 and TRBJ1-4, with TRBD1 matching over 7 bases. The CDR3 runs to 14 residues. Germline values: CDR1 MDHEN, CDR2 SYDVKM. V shed 2 bases, J shed 7 bases, and the junction held 4 bases outside the gene matches. The CDR3 spells CASSLQGVGEKLFF. In DNA, the CDR3 is TGTGCCAGCAGTTTACAGGGGGTGGGTGAAAAACTGTTTTTT.

The J gene is TRBJ1-2, the V gene TRBV5-5; TRBD1 might be the D (6 bases). Germline V lookup: CDR1 SGHKS, CDR2 YYEKEE (reference sequence). V was cut by 4 bases and J by 8 bases, with 18 bases left in between. The CDR3 sequence is 14 residues long. CDR3 nucleotide sequence: TGTGCCAGCAGCCGCGAGGAGGCTACAGGGGGCTACACCTTC. Translation: CASSREEATGGYTF.

CDR3: CASSPYVNTEAFF. CDR3 nucleotides: TGTGCCAGCAGCCCCTATGTGAACACTGAAGCTTTCTTT. The rearrangement links TRBV7-3 to TRBJ1-1; unclear D gene. Trimming left V 5 bases short and J 0 bases short, with 7 bases between. CDR3 size: 13 residues. CDR1 and CDR2 (germline): SGHTA, FQGTGA. The complete variable domain, with remaining parts taken from reference TRBV7-3 and TRBJ1-1, reads GAGVSQTPSNKVTEKGKYVELRCDPISGHTALYWYRQSLGQGPEFLIYFQGTGAADDSGLPNDRFFAVRPEGSVSTLKIQRTERGDSAVYLCASSPYVNTEAFFGQGTRLTVV.

Regarding this clone: Other DNA sequences in the same sample also yield this CDR3. The gene calls are TRBV18 and TRBJ1-4; the match to TRBD1 covers 9 bases. The CDR3 contains 14 residues. The V gene's germline CDR1 is KGHSH and CDR2 LQKENI. J was trimmed by 8 bases and V by 3 bases; bases with no gene match: 4. The CDR3 DNA reads TGTGCCAGCTCACCCCGACAGGGGGAGGAAAAACTGTTTTTT. Protein product: CASSPRQGEEKLFF.

The chain joins TRBV14 to TRBJ1-3; 8 nucleotides agree with TRBD1. V was clipped by 3 bases and J by 0 bases; unmatched bases: 10. The CDR3 contains 18 residues. The germline CDR1 and CDR2 sequences are SGHDN and FVKESK. CDR3 bases: TGTGCCAGCAGCCAGGGAATGCCAGGGGGCTCCTCTGGAAACACCATATATTTT. Encoded protein: CASSQGMPGGSSGNTIYF.

The gene calls are TRBV21-1 and TRBJ2-3; the D call of TRBD2 is as the table states it, not checked on the DNA. TRBV21-1 is labeled a pseudogene. CDR3 length: 17 amino acids. CDR3 in amino acids: CASRKLPSGICTDTQYF. In DNA form, the CDR3 reads TGTGCCAGCAGGAAGCTTCCTAGCGGGATATGCACAGATACGCAGTATTTT.

The DNA of the CDR3 is TGTGCCAGCAGTGGCTGGCAGGGAGGAGAGCAGTTCTTC. Translation: CASSGWQGGEQFF. The chain couples TRBV2 to TRBJ2-1, with D possibly TRBD2 on 6 matching bases. V dropped 4 bases and J dropped 10 bases, with 14 bases sitting between them. Germline values: CDR1 SNHLY, CDR2 FYNNEI. CDR3 length equals 13 residues.

The sample holds a few counts of this clone. The V gene is TRBV27, the J gene TRBJ2-3; 9 positions agree with TRBD1. Germline trimming cut 11 bases from V and 7 bases from J; bases unmatched to any gene: 13. Germline values: CDR1 MNHEY, CDR2 SMNVEV (reference sequence). This CDR3 has 14 residues. CDR3 region: CAVPRDRAYHTQYF. The CDR3 DNA reads TGTGCCGTTCCCCGGGACAGGGCTTATCATACGCAGTATTTT.

The chain couples TRBV7-2 to TRBJ1-1, with D uncertain. Germline V gene lookup returns CDR1 SGHTA and CDR2 FQGNSA. V gave up 5 bases and J gave up 3 bases, with 10 bases separating them. There are 13 residues in the CDR3. This CDR3 is CASSLDWDTEAFF. For the CDR3, the DNA is TGTGCCAGCAGCCTGGACTGGGACACTGAAGCTTTCTTT.

This chain joins TRBV9 and TRBJ2-5; maybe TRBD2 (6 bases). The CDR3 has 15 residues. Germline V gene data show CDR1 as SGDLS and CDR2 as YYNGEE. The V gene lost 2 bases and the J gene lost 3 bases, with 14 bases spanning the gap. Written as DNA, the CDR3 is TGTGCCAGCAGCGTGGGAGGACTAACCAAAGAGACCCAGTACTTC. Its protein product is CASSVGGLTKETQYF.